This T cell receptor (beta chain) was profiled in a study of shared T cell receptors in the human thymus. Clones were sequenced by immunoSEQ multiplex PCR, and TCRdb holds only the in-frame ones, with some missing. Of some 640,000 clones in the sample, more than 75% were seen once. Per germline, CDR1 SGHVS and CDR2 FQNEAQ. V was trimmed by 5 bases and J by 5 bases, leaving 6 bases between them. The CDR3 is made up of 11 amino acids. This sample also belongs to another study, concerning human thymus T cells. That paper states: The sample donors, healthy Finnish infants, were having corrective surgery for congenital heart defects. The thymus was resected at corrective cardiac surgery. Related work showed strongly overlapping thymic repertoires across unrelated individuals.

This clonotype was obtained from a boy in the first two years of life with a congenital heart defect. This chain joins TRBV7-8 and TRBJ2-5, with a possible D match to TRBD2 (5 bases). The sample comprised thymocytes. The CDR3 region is CASSRRETQYF. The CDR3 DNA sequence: TGTGCCAGCAGCCGGAGGGAGACCCAGTACTTC.